This TCR beta chain was captured in a study of control samples from healthy donors and cancer patients (TCRdb year 2020). V has 0 bases trimmed and J has 4 bases trimmed; junction bases matching no gene number 8. The CDR3 numbers 16 residues from cysteine through phenylalanine. Kept here is only the CDR3 DNA, which spans 48 bases and is read in frame from base 1. From the germline V gene, CDR1 is SGDLS and CDR2 is YYNGEE. The method was the immunoSEQ multiplex PCR assay. Sourced from immuneACCESS, this table was stored by TCRdb with only in-frame sequences that have V and J called. A share of the clones is absent; for the studies checked, an unresolved V gene accounts for under half, and the remainder has no known explanation. The sample data list around 110,000 clones, and about 88% of these were observed just once. Clones ranked in the top ten supply 2% to 2.5% of the sample. As for this clone: It has no known antigen specificity. Within one base of it there is no much larger clone, and no base qualities were kept.

The clonotype comes from an older woman in good health. The chain is encoded by TRBV9 joined to TRBJ2-3; TRBD2 lines up with 7 middle nucleotides. The sample comprised blood. The CDR3 has the sequence CASSVAAGEVADTQYF. The DNA sequence is as follows: TGTGCCAGCAGCGTAGCTGCGGGGGAAGTGGCAGATACGCAGTATTTT.